This T cell receptor (beta chain) was recovered during a study of T-cell memory formation after mild COVID-19. The study, taken as a whole, reports: Contracting clones from day 15 to 85 had balanced CD4/CD8; later expanders favoured CD4+. A subset of responding clones appeared in pre-infection memory, suggesting cross-reactive memory joined. Specificity for SARS-CoV-2 was not confirmed among the second-wave clones peaking on day 37.

In this sample, this clonotype turned up a few times. What it recognizes is unknown. From the 5' RACE reads, TCRdb called clonotypes with MiXCR, one entry per CDR3 protein. Among roughly 240,000 distinct CDR3 sequences, under 20% were seen once, and the ten largest hold 22%. The sample consisted of PBMCs or a T cell subset sorted from them (not recorded which). The clonotype comes from a young man who had mild COVID-19 (a few samples of this study predate the infection). Cell type and time point are not known.

The CDR3 nucleotides are TGTGCCAGCGCATATAGCGGGGGGCCCCCAAGGCATACGCAGTATTTT. It specifies CASAYSGGPPRHTQYF. The chain couples TRBV11-2 to TRBJ2-3, with TRBD2 matching over 10 bases. The V gene end was trimmed by 8 bases and the J gene end by 7 bases; junction bases not matched to a gene: 15. CDR1 and CDR2 (germline): SGHAT, FQNNGV. The CDR3 has 16 amino acids.